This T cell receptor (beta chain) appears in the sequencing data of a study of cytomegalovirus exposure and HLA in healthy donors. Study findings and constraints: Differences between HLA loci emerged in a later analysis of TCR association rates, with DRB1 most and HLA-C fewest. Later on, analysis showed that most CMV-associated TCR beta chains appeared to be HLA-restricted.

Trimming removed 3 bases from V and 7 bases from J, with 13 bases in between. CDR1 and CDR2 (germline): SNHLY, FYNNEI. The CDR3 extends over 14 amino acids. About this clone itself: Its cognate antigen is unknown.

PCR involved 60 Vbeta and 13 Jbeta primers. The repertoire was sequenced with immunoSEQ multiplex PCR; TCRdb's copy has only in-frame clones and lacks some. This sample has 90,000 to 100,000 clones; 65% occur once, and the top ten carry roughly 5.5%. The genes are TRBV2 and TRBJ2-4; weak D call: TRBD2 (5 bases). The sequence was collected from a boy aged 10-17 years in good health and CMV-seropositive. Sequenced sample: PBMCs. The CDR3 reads CASSDGLRGNIQYF. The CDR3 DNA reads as TGTGCCAGCAGTGATGGACTTAGAGGGAACATTCAGTACTTC.